Below are 24 T cell receptor beta chains sequenced from a single sample in a study of control samples from healthy donors and cancer patients. TCRdb keeps only in-frame clones here, not all; method: immunoSEQ multiplex PCR. Here the sample spans tens of thousands of clones, around 84% being singletons. Sequencing was done on a sample of PBMCs. These receptors were collected from a man aged 65 to 79 with lung cancer.

The rearrangement joins TRBV10-3 to TRBJ1-1; D is unclear. The CDR3 length is 13 residues. The germline gives CDR1 ENHRY, CDR2 SYGVKD. V was trimmed by 3 bases and J by 0 bases, leaving 5 bases between them. CDR3 DNA sequence: TGTGCCATCAGTGACACAGTGAACACTGAAGCTTTCTTT. Residues: CAISDTVNTEAFF.

J is TRBJ1-2 and V is TRBV5-1; no clear D. CDR1 and CDR2 from the germline V gene are SGHRS and YFSETQ. The CDR3 covers 14 residues. Trimming took 6 bases from V and 4 from J, leaving 16 bases between them. CDR3 in amino acids: CASTESHPAYGYTF. DNA for the CDR3: TGCGCCAGCACCGAGTCACACCCCGCCTATGGCTACACCTTC.

The chain has TRBV10-1 and TRBJ2-1, with TRBD2 matching 8 bases. CDR1 is WNHNN and CDR2 is SYGVQD in the germline V gene (reference sequence). This CDR3 region has 16 residues. V shed 3 bases and J 6 bases; nucleotides not matched to a gene: 10. This CDR3 is CASSDMGAGDLNEQFF. CDR3 bases: TGCGCCAGCAGTGATATGGGAGCGGGGGACCTCAATGAGCAGTTCTTC.

The genes are TRBV6-5 and TRBJ1-6; D is perhaps TRBD1 (5 bases). The CDR3 contains 12 residues. V was shortened by 8 bases and J by 15 bases, with 17 bases between the two germline ends. Germline V gene data show CDR1 as MNHEY and CDR2 as SVGAGI. CDR3 loop: CASGLGGEHLHF. CDR3 bases: TGTGCCAGCGGCTTGGGGGGGGAACACCTCCACTTT.

The chain carries TRBV24-1 and TRBJ2-3; unclear D gene. Per germline, CDR1 KGHDR and CDR2 SFDVKD. CDR3 size: 15 residues. V was shortened by 3 bases and J by 0 bases, with 9 bases between the two germline ends. The CDR3 DNA follows: TGTGCCACCAGTGATAAGTTAACTAGCACAGATACGCAGTATTTT. Its translation: CATSDKLTSTDTQYF.

The chain carries TRBV15 and TRBJ2-1; 10 bases match TRBD2. CDR3 size: 15 residues. After removal of 5 bases from V and 9 bases from J, the junction contained 10 bases not matched to a gene. Germline assignment: CDR1 LNHNV and CDR2 YYDKDF (reference sequence). The chain's CDR3 is CATSPHSGGAAEQFF. The CDR3 DNA is TGTGCCACCAGCCCCCACAGCGGGGGGGCCGCTGAGCAGTTCTTC.

The CDR3 region is CASSRRDRGPETQYF. The CDR3 coding sequence is TGTGCCAGCAGCCGGCGGGACAGGGGACCGGAGACCCAGTACTTC. This chain links TRBV7-9 with TRBJ2-5; 10 bases match TRBD1. This CDR3 is built from 15 residues. Per germline, CDR1 SEHNR and CDR2 FQNEAQ (reference sequence). The V gene end was trimmed by 5 bases and the J gene end by 5 bases; junction bases not matched to a gene: 8.

V gene TRBV3-1 (or the pseudogene TRBV3-2) combines with J gene TRBJ1-2, with D perhaps matching TRBD1 (6 bases). Germline loops: CDR1 LGHDT, CDR2 YNNKEL (reference sequence). The CDR3 has 13 amino acids. V gave up 1 base and J gave up 3 bases, with 6 bases separating them. CDR3 amino acids: CASSQGTDYGYTF. The CDR3 nucleotides are TGTGCCAGCAGCCAAGGGACAGACTATGGCTACACCTTC.

The chain links TRBV5-1 to TRBJ1-2; D is ambiguous. CDR3 size: 13 residues. V lost 0 bases, J lost 1 base, and 4 bases lay in between. Germline V gene data show CDR1 as SGHRS and CDR2 as YFSETQ. CDR3 in amino acids: CASSLDSNYGYTF. For the CDR3, the DNA is TGCGCCAGCAGCTTGGACAGTAACTATGGCTACACCTTC.

J is TRBJ2-5 and V is TRBV2, with TRBD2 matching over 7 bases. V lost 7 bases to trimming and J lost 9 bases; unmatched junction nucleotides: 11. This CDR3 is 13 amino acids long. Looked up from germline, CDR1 is SNHLY and CDR2 is FYNNEI. The CDR3 nucleotides read TGTGCCAGCATGGGGGAGGCGGGAGTATCCCAGTACTTC. Protein sequence: CASMGEAGVSQYF.

V usage is TRBV4-1 and J usage is TRBJ2-1, with a weak D call TRBD2 (6 bases). The CDR3 contains 15 residues. Trimming took 1 base from V and 0 from J, leaving 7 bases between them. Per the germline V gene, CDR1 is MGHRA and CDR2 is YSYEKL. The CDR3 sequence: CASSQVGSSYNEQFF. CDR3 in DNA: TGCGCCAGCAGCCAAGTCGGGAGCTCCTACAATGAGCAGTTCTTC.

This chain uses TRBV3-1 (or the pseudogene TRBV3-2) with TRBJ2-1, with 12 bases aligning to TRBD2. The CDR3 length is 16 residues. V trimming: 4 bases; J trimming: 5 bases; junction bases outside the gene matches: 6. CDR1 is LGHDT and CDR2 is YNNKEL in the germline V gene (reference sequence). In DNA form, the CDR3 reads TGTGCCAGCAGCCGCCCTAGCGGGGGGGCGGACAATGAGCAGTTCTTC. This encodes CASSRPSGGADNEQFF.

This chain uses TRBV4-3 with TRBJ1-5; D uncertain. The CDR3 is 13 amino acids. The germline V gene has CDR1 LGHNA and CDR2 YSLEER. V was pared by 1 base and J by 9 bases, with 10 bases between. The CDR3 is CASSQVQSGPQHF. The CDR3 DNA reads as TGCGCCAGCAGCCAAGTGCAGTCTGGGCCCCAGCATTTT.

The rearrangement uses TRBV5-1 and TRBJ2-3; 13 nucleotides align to TRBD2. The V and J ends lost 4 bases and 4 bases, in that order; junction bases with no gene match: 6. Germline CDR1 is SGHRS and CDR2 is YFSETQ. The CDR3 consists of 16 residues. This chain's CDR3 is CASSPRTSGGPDTQYF. Here the CDR3 DNA reads TGCGCCAGCAGCCCCCGGACTAGCGGGGGCCCAGATACGCAGTATTTT.

The V call is TRBV5-1, the J call TRBJ2-2; no definite D call. V lost 0 bases and J lost 0, with 9 bases in between. The CDR3 has 16 amino acids. Germline loops: CDR1 SGHRS, CDR2 YFSETQ. CDR3: CASSLAQHTNTGELFF. The DNA of the CDR3 is TGCGCCAGCAGCTTGGCCCAACATACGAACACCGGGGAGCTGTTTTTT. The complete variable domain, with remaining parts taken from reference TRBV5-1 and TRBJ2-2, reads KAGVTQTPRYLIKTRGQQVTLSCSPISGHRSVSWYQQTPGQGLQFLFEYFSETQRNKGNFPGRFSGRQFSNSRSEMNVSTLELGDSALYLCASSLAQHTNTGELFFGEGSRLTVL.

The genes are TRBV10-2 and TRBJ1-4; D might be TRBD1 (6 bases). V gave up 5 bases and J gave up 4 bases, with 11 bases separating them. The CDR3 is 14 residues long. Germline-derived CDR1 and CDR2 are WSHSY and SAAADI. CDR3 loop: CASSRGSGNEKLFF. Here the CDR3 DNA reads TGCGCCAGCAGTAGGGGGTCCGGTAATGAAAAACTGTTTTTT.

This chain joins TRBV5-1 and TRBJ1-1, with a possible D match to TRBD1 (6 bases). This CDR3 comprises 16 residues. Germline loops: CDR1 SGHRS, CDR2 YFSETQ. The ends were cut back, 4 bases at V and 4 bases at J, with 20 bases in the middle. The CDR3 sequence: CASSVGGGRASTEAFF. The CDR3, as DNA: TGCGCCAGCAGCGTGGGGGGCGGGAGGGCTAGCACTGAAGCTTTCTTT.

The rearrangement joins TRBV7-6 to TRBJ2-7; D may be TRBD1 (6 bases). The CDR3 spans 13 residues. Looked up from germline, CDR1 is SGHVS and CDR2 is FNYEAQ. Trimming removed 1 base from V and 6 bases from J, with 10 bases in between. As DNA, the CDR3 is TGTGCCAGCAGCTTAGTTGGCAGGGGCGAGCAGTACTTC. This gives the protein CASSLVGRGEQYF.

The chain carries TRBV14 and TRBJ2-7; D unresolved. CDR1 is SGHDN and CDR2 is FVKESK in the germline V gene. The length of the CDR3 is 13 residues. V lost 4 bases to trimming and J lost 0 bases, with 7 bases between them. The CDR3 DNA sequence: TGTGCCAGCAGCCCCAGCCCCTCCTACGAGCAGTACTTC. Its translation is CASSPSPSYEQYF.

The chain combines TRBV6-5 with TRBJ1-2; no firm D call. Germline CDR1 reads MNHEY; CDR2 reads SVGAGI. This CDR3 has 12 residues. The germline V and J ends were trimmed by 8 bases and 0 bases, with 7 bases remaining between them. Written as DNA, the CDR3 is TGTGCCAGCGGTCAGCCTAACTATGGCTACACCTTC. Protein product: CASGQPNYGYTF.

The CDR3 DNA follows: TGTGCCATCAGGGCGGACAGGGTTGTAGCGGGGGGGCCGTTTACAGAGACCCAGTACTTC. Translating it yields CAIRADRVVAGGPFTETQYF. The rearrangement joins TRBV10-3 to TRBJ2-5; TRBD2 aligns across 11 bases. V was pared by 6 bases and J by 4 bases, with 22 bases of the junction left unmatched. The length of the CDR3 is 20 residues. Germline assignment: CDR1 ENHRY and CDR2 SYGVKD.

The chain joins TRBV3-1 (or the pseudogene TRBV3-2) to TRBJ1-5; TRBD1 agrees at 9 bases. V trimming: 5 bases; J trimming: 6 bases; junction bases outside the gene matches: 2. This CDR3 spans 13 amino acids. Germline lookup yields CDR1 LGHDT and CDR2 YNNKEL (reference sequence). The CDR3: CASSTGGGQPQHF. CDR3 coding DNA: TGTGCCAGCAGCACAGGGGGCGGTCAGCCCCAGCATTTT.

The chain couples TRBV11-2 to TRBJ2-3; D ambiguous. V was trimmed by 1 base and J by 2 bases, leaving 13 bases between them. This CDR3 has 16 amino acids. CDR1 and CDR2 (germline): SGHAT, FQNNGV. CDR3 DNA sequence: TGTGCCAGCAGCTTAGTGGGTAGAGACTCCACAGATACGCAGTATTTT. This encodes CASSLVGRDSTDTQYF.

The chain uses TRBV28 and TRBJ1-2, with D perhaps matching TRBD1 (5 bases). The V gene's germline CDR1 is MDHEN and CDR2 SYDVKM. This CDR3 has 13 amino acids. Trimming took 6 bases from V and 4 from J, leaving 12 bases between them. CDR3 nucleotide sequence: TGTGCCAGCAGGGGGGGTGGGGCCTATGGCTACACCTTC. Translated: CASRGGGAYGYTF.